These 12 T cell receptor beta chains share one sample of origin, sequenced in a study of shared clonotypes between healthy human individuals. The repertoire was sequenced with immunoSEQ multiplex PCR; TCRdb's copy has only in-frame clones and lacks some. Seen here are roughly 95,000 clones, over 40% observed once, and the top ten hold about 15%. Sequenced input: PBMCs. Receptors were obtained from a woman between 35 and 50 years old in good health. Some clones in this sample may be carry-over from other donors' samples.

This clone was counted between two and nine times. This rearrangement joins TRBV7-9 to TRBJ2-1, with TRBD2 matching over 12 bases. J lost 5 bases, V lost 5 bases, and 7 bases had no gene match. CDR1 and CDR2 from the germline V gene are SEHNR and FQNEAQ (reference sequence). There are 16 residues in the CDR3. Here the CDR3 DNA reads TGTGCCAGCAGCCACACTAGCGGGGGGCCAGACAATGAGCAGTTCTTC. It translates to CASSHTSGGPDNEQFF.

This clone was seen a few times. CDR3 nucleotides: TGTGCCAGCAGCGTAGCGGCAGGGCTTGAGCAGTTCTTC. This codes for CASSVAAGLEQFF. The V and J genes are TRBV9 and TRBJ2-1; D perhaps matches TRBD1 (5 bases). The germline V and J ends were trimmed by 0 bases and 9 bases, with 10 bases remaining between them. Germline V gene sequence: CDR1 SGDLS, CDR2 YYNGEE. CDR3 length: 13 residues.

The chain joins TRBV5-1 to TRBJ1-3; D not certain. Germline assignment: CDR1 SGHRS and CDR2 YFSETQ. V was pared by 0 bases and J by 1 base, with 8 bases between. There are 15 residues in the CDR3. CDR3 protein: CASSLDGLSGNTIYF. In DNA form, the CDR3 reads TGCGCCAGCAGCTTGGACGGGTTGTCTGGAAACACCATATATTTT.

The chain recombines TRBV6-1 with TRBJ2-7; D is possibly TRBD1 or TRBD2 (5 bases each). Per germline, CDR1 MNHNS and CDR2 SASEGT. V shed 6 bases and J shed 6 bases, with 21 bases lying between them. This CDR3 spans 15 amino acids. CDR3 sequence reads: CASRLQGPGLGEQYF. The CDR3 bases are TGTGCCAGCAGGCTTCAAGGACCGGGGCTCGGCGAGCAGTACTTC.

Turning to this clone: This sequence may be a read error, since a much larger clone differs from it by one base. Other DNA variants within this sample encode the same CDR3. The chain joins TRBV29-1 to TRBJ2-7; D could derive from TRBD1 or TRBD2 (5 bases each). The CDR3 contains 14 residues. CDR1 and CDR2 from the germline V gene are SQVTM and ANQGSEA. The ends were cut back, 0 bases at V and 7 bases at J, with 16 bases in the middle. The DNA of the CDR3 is TGCAGCGTTGAAGATGGGAGACAGAGCTATGAGCAGTACTTC. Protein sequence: CSVEDGRQSYEQYF.

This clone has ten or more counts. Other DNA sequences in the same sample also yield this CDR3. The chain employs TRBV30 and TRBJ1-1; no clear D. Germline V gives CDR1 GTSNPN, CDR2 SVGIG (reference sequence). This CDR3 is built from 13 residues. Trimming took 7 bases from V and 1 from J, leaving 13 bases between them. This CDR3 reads CASRHPQNTEAFF. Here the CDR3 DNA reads TGTGCCTCAAGACACCCCCAGAACACTGAAGCTTTCTTT.

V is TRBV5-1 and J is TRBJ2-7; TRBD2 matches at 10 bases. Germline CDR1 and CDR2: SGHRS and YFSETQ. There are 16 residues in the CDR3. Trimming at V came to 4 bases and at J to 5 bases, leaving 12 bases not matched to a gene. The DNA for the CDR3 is TGCGCCAGCAGCGGAACCCCTAGCGGGAGACCCCACGAGCAGTACTTC. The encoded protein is CASSGTPSGRPHEQYF.

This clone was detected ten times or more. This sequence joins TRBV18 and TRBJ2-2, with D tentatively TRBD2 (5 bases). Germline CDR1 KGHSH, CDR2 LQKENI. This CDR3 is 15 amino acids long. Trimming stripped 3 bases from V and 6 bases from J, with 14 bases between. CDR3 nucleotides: TGTGCCAGCTCACCGGACTTCTCGCGGGCCGGGGAGCTGTTTTTT. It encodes CASSPDFSRAGELFF. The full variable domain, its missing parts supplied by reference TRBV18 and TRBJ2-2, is NAGVMQNPRHLVRRRGQEARLRCSPMKGHSHVYWYRQLPEEGLKFMVYLQKENIIDESGMPKERFSAEFPKEGPSILRIQQVVRGDSAAYFCASSPDFSRAGELFFGEGSRLTVL.

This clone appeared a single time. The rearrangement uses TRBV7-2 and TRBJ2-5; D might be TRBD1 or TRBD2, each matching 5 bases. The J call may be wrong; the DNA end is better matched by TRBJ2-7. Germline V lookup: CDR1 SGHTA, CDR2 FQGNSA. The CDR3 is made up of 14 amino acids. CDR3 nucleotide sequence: TGTGCCAGCAGGTCCCGGGACCAGCCCTACGAGCAGTACTTC. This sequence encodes CASRSRDQPYEQYF.

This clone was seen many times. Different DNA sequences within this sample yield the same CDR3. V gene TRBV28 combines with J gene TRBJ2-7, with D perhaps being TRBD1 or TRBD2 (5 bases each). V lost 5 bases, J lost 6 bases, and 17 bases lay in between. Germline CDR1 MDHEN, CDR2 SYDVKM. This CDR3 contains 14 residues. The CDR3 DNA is TGTGCCAGCAGTATATCCGGGACCTTAGCCGAGCAGTACTTC. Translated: CASSISGTLAEQYF.

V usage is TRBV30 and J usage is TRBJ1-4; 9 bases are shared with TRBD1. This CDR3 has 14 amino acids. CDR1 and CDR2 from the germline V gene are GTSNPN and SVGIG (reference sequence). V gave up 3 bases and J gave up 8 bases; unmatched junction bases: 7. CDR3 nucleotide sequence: TGTGCCTGGAGACAACAGGGGGCGGGAGAAAAACTGTTTTTT. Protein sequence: CAWRQQGAGEKLFF. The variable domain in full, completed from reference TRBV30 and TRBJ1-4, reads SQTIHQWPATLVQPVGSPLSLECTVEGTSNPNLYWYRQAAGRGLQLLFYSVGIGQISSEVPQNLSASRPQDRQFILSSKKLLLSDSGFYLCAWRQQGAGEKLFFGSGTQLSVL.

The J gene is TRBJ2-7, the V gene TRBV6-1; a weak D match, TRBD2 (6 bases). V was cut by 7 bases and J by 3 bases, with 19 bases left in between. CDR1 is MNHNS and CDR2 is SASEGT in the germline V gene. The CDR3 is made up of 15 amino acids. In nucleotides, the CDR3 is TGTGCCAGCACCCCGGGGGTAGGGGCTCTCTACGAGCAGTACTTC. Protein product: CASTPGVGALYEQYF.